What follows describes a single T cell receptor beta chain. The sample comes from a study of blood T cell repertoires in COVID-19. This CDR3 comprises 15 residues. V shed 0 bases and J shed 8 bases, with 17 bases lying between them. The germline V gene encodes CDR1 SGHDT and CDR2 YYEEEE. The method was immunoSEQ multiplex PCR; TCRdb's version includes in-frame clones alone and lacks a portion of them. The table shows fewer than 350,000 clones, with 86% occurring only once. The V call is TRBV5-6, the J call TRBJ1-1; D gene unclear. What was sequenced was peripheral blood. This TCR was sampled from a woman aged 25 to 39 who had recovered from COVID-19. CDR3 nucleotide sequence: TGTGCCAGCAGCTTGGGGCTATCGGGAAGGATCGAAGCTTTCTTT. It codes for CASSLGLSGRIEAFF. The full variable domain, in which reference TRBV5-6 and TRBJ1-1 provide the parts outside the CDR3, is DAGVTQSPTHLIKTRGQQVTLRCSPKSGHDTVSWYQQALGQGPQFIFQYYEEEERQRGNFPDRFSGHQFPNYSSELNVNALLLGDSALYLCASSLGLSGRIEAFFGQGTRLTVV.